Shown below are 8 T cell receptor beta chains from a single sample sequenced in a study of molecular identifiers for immune sequencing clone quantification. Using its own MiXCR run on the PCR reads, TCRdb lists one record per CDR3 protein. The sample has 490,000 or so distinct CDR3 sequences, about a fifth seen once; the top ten hold around 0.84%. Sequenced material: naive CD8+ T cells from blood, with Jurkat cell RNA spiked in. The subset here: FACS-sorted CD8+CD4-CCR7+CD45RA+ naive T cells. These receptors were taken from a human donor in good health. Some libraries in this study had Jurkat cell RNA spiked in.

On this clonotype: A much larger clone sits a single nucleotide away, making a read error possible. The V and J genes are TRBV28 and TRBJ2-3; weak D call: TRBD2 (6 bases). Germline loops: CDR1 MDHEN, CDR2 SYDVKM. The CDR3 contains 15 residues. V was clipped by 3 bases and J by 3 bases, with 13 bases between them. The CDR3 loop is CASSLDNGGTDTQYF. The DNA for the CDR3 is TGTGCCAGCAGTTTGGATAACGGGGGAACAGATACGCAGTATTTT.

This clonotype was seen repeatedly, ten times or more. This chain joins TRBV13 and TRBJ1-1; D remains ambiguous. Germline V gene lookup returns CDR1 PRHDT and CDR2 FYEKMQ (reference sequence). The CDR3 runs 13 residues. Trimming took off 5 bases at V and 5 bases at J, with 12 bases between the two ends. DNA of the CDR3: TGTGCCAGCAGCCGGGGAACGGGGACTGAAGCTTTCTTT. Amino acid sequence: CASSRGTGTEAFF.

This clonotype was counted ten times or more. The CDR3 loop reads CASTTIGDNQPQHF. In DNA form, the CDR3 reads TGTGCCAGCACAACCATAGGTGACAATCAGCCCCAGCATTTT. The J gene is TRBJ1-5, the V gene TRBV7-9; no reliable D call. V lost 7 bases and J lost 3, with 13 bases in between. CDR1 SEHNR and CDR2 FQNEAQ come from the germline V gene (reference sequence). The CDR3 runs 14 residues.

As for this clonotype: An end of the junction differs from the germline gene, which may be a read error. The chain carries TRBV20-1 and TRBJ2-5; 11 nucleotides line up with TRBD1. The CDR3 sequence is 15 residues long. Germline values: CDR1 DFQATT, CDR2 SNEGSKA (reference sequence). The CDR3 nucleotides are TGCAGTGCTAGAGATGGACAGGGGGCGGATAAGACCCTGTACTTC. This codes for CSARDGQGADKTLYF.

The chain links TRBV19 to TRBJ2-7; the D is unclear. Trimming stripped 1 base from V and 5 bases from J, with 9 bases between. The germline V gene has CDR1 LNHDA and CDR2 SQIVND (reference sequence). This CDR3 region has 13 residues. The CDR3 bases are TGTGCCAGTAGTATAGTAAAAACGGACGAGCAGTACTTC. This codes for CASSIVKTDEQYF.

Ten or more counts support this clonotype. The J gene is TRBJ2-7, the V gene TRBV2; 7 bases map to TRBD2. The V gene's germline CDR1 is SNHLY and CDR2 FYNNEI. This CDR3 region has 16 residues. Losses at the gene ends were 2 bases for V and 3 bases for J; bases not matched to a gene: 10. CDR3 coding DNA: TGTGCCAGCAGTGAAATCTCTGGGCGCGGGGGCTACGAGCAGTACTTC. This encodes CASSEISGRGGYEQYF.

As regards this clonotype: A much larger clone lies a single base off, so this may be a read error. Lacking the conserved final phenylalanine or tryptophan, this CDR3 likely reflects a read error. The DNA of the CDR3 is TGTGCCAGCAGCAAAGGGACAGGCCCTGGCGAGCAGTACCTC. Protein: CASSKGTGPGEQYL. V is TRBV7-9 and J is TRBJ2-7, with 8 bases aligning to TRBD1. The germline V gene has CDR1 SEHNR and CDR2 FQNEAQ (reference sequence). J gave up 6 bases and V 5 bases, and 9 bases lay outside the gene matches. The CDR3 runs to 14 residues.

This clonotype has a count of ten or more. The chain carries TRBV7-8 and TRBJ1-1; D might be TRBD1 (5 bases). CDR1 is SGHVS, CDR2 FQNEAQ, per germline. CDR3 length equals 19 residues. V dropped 2 bases and J dropped 1 base, with 23 bases sitting between them. Here the CDR3 reads CASSLTDPPRSGTNTEAFF. In nucleotides, the CDR3 is TGTGCCAGCAGCTTAACCGACCCTCCCCGGTCGGGGACGAACACTGAAGCTTTCTTT.